This note documents a single T cell receptor beta chain sequence. Profiled with immunoSEQ multiplex PCR; TCRdb holds only in-frame clones, not every one. This sample yields roughly 260,000 clones, of which 85% to 95% are seen a single time; around 0.58% belongs to the top ten. V was pared by 0 bases and J by 0 bases, with 11 bases between. This CDR3 is 17 amino acids long. Germline V CDR1 and CDR2: LGHNA, YNFKEQ. The data derive from a study of T cell responses to AZD1222 COVID-19 vaccine. This clonotype was sampled from an adult in good health. The sample in question was peripheral blood, obtained on day 0 of AZD1222 vaccination. The chain uses TRBV4-2 and TRBJ2-2; no definite D call. CDR3 residues: CASSQESPGPNTGELFF. The CDR3 nucleotides are TGTGCCAGCAGCCAAGAGTCGCCGGGTCCGAACACCGGGGAGCTGTTTTTT.